One sample yielded the 13 T cell receptor beta chains listed below, sequenced in a study of blood T cells in healthy people across ages. The authors ran a second PCR of 7 to 11 cycles using a sample-barcoded 5' primer and a J-beta primer mix. MiXCR was run by TCRdb on the 5' RACE reads, yielding one entry per CDR3 protein. The sample has 1.5 million to 2 million distinct CDR3 sequences, roughly 50% seen once; the top ten hold roughly 2.1%. Sequenced sample: blood. The receptors originated from a middle-aged woman in good health.

Only a few counts were recorded for this clonotype. The V and J genes are TRBV6-2 or TRBV6-3 and TRBJ2-5; D gene uncertain. This CDR3 region has 15 residues. Trimming pared 8 bases from V and 1 base from J, leaving 17 bases between. The V gene's germline CDR1 is MNHEY and CDR2 SVGEGT. The CDR3 DNA is TGTGCCAGCTCAAACCCGAGGCAGTTCCAAGAGACCCAGTACTTC. It specifies CASSNPRQFQETQYF.

The rearrangement joins TRBV24-1 to TRBJ2-3; D is perhaps TRBD2 (7 bases). The CDR3 sequence is 18 residues long. The V gene lost 4 bases and the J gene lost 2 bases, with 21 bases spanning the gap. Per germline, CDR1 KGHDR and CDR2 SFDVKD. The CDR3 protein is CATSDPLGGAYSTDTQYF. The CDR3 DNA reads as TGTGCCACCAGTGACCCCTTGGGGGGGGCCTACTCCACAGATACGCAGTATTTT.

This clonotype was seen more than once but under ten times. This chain links TRBV6-5 with TRBJ1-6; 7 positions match TRBD1. This CDR3 has 15 amino acids. V lost 5 bases, J lost 6 bases, and 7 bases stayed unmatched. Germline-derived CDR1 and CDR2 are MNHEY and SVGAGI. The CDR3 is CASSPIQGSNSPLHF. CDR3 coding DNA: TGTGCCAGCAGTCCGATACAGGGGAGTAATTCACCCCTCCACTTT.

The rearrangement joins TRBV6-2 or TRBV6-3 to TRBJ2-3; D is perhaps TRBD2 (6 bases). Germline CDR1 and CDR2: MNHEY and SVGEGT. The length of the CDR3 is 13 residues. Between the trimmed V and J ends, which lost 4 bases and 9 bases, there was a span of 14 bases. The CDR3 here is CASSSHLACTQYF. The CDR3 nucleotides are TGTGCCAGCAGTTCTCATCTAGCGTGCACGCAGTATTTT.

The chain uses TRBV9 and TRBJ2-1, with D possibly called TRBD1 or TRBD2 (7 bases each). The DNA end is more similar to TRBJ2-7, so the J call may be wrong. The germline CDR1 and CDR2 sequences are SGDLS and YYNGEE. This CDR3 is 16 amino acids long. The CDR3: CASSVGRGGLGNEQYF. DNA for the CDR3: TGTGCCAGCAGCGTAGGCAGGGGGGGCCTGGGAAATGAGCAGTACTTC.

This chain uses TRBV12-3 or TRBV12-4 with TRBJ2-5; TRBD1 might be the D (5 bases). The CDR3 is made up of 16 amino acids. The V end was cut by 6 bases, the J end by 5 bases, with 22 bases between. This CDR3 reads CASSLDSPGTRETQYF. Here the CDR3 DNA reads TGTGCCAGCAGCCTCGACAGCCCGGGTACTCGGGAGACCCAGTACTTC.

The chain is built from TRBV28 and TRBJ2-7, with a possible D match to TRBD1 (6 bases). CDR3 length: 15 amino acids. V lost 5 bases, J lost 1 base, and 15 bases lay in between. Per germline, CDR1 MDHEN and CDR2 SYDVKM. The CDR3 coding sequence is TGTGCCAGCAGTCCCGTATTAGGGGGATCCTACGAGCAGTACTTC. Amino acids: CASSPVLGGSYEQYF.

The chain links TRBV6-6 to TRBJ2-1, with 12 bases matching TRBD2. V lost 6 bases and J lost 9; bases outside the gene matches: 9. CDR3 length equals 15 residues. Germline values: CDR1 MNHNY, CDR2 SVGAGI (reference sequence). The chain's CDR3 is CASRSTSGGRGEQFF. The CDR3, as DNA: TGTGCCAGCAGATCGACTAGCGGGGGAAGGGGTGAGCAGTTCTTC.

The J gene is TRBJ2-3, the V gene TRBV12-3 or TRBV12-4; D uncertain. V was clipped by 7 bases and J by 3 bases, with 11 bases between them. This CDR3 region has 13 residues. This CDR3 reads CASIEVRTDTQYF. CDR3 nucleotide sequence: TGTGCCAGCATAGAGGTTCGTACAGATACGCAGTATTTT.

The chain recombines TRBV4-1 with TRBJ1-1; D is unresolved. Germline V gene lookup returns CDR1 MGHRA and CDR2 YSYEKL. This CDR3 comprises 14 residues. Trimming left V 0 bases short and J 4 bases short, with 9 bases between. The CDR3, as DNA: TGCGCCAGCAGCCAAGATTCTGGGATCACTGAAGCTTTCTTT. This codes for CASSQDSGITEAFF.

The CDR3 loop is CASSHSGGSGYTF. The CDR3 nucleotides read TGTGCCAGCAGTCATTCAGGCGGCAGTGGCTACACCTTC. The chain combines TRBV25-1 with TRBJ1-2; D gene unclear. The length of the CDR3 is 13 residues. Germline loops: CDR1 MGHDK, CDR2 SYGVNS. V lost 5 bases and J 7 bases, leaving 14 bases between the germline ends.

This clonotype was seen more than once but under ten times. The V and J genes are TRBV5-1 and TRBJ1-2; D not certain. The CDR3 is 13 amino acids. Germline assignment: CDR1 SGHRS and CDR2 YFSETQ. Trimming shortened V by 4 bases and J by 13 bases, and 20 bases separated the two germline ends. The CDR3 loop reads CASSLWAGKEGTF. CDR3 in DNA: TGCGCCAGCAGCCTTTGGGCTGGGAAGGAAGGCACCTTC.

This rearrangement joins TRBV12-3 or TRBV12-4 to TRBJ1-6; the D gene is possibly TRBD1 (6 bases). V was pared by 6 bases and J by 6 bases, with 15 bases between. The CDR3 sequence is 15 residues long. CDR3 coding DNA: TGTGCCAGCAGCACTCGGGGGCGAGGTAATTCACCCCTCCACTTT. It is translated as CASSTRGRGNSPLHF.